The 25 T cell receptor beta chains in this list originate from one sample, sequenced in a study of cytomegalovirus exposure and HLA in healthy donors. PCR was performed using 60 Vbeta and 13 Jbeta primers. The table came from immunoSEQ multiplex PCR; TCRdb's copy has only in-frame clones and leaves some out. The sample includes about 120,000 clones, 55% to 70% of them seen just once. The material sequenced was PBMCs. The source of these receptors is a woman in her twenties or thirties in good health and CMV-seronegative.

This clone turned up a few times. The CDR3 loop is CASSIKSGARILSLHF. CDR3 sequence (DNA): TGTGCCAGCAGTATAAAAAGCGGGGCAAGAATTTTATCCCTCCACTTT. The V gene is TRBV27, the J gene TRBJ1-6, with TRBD1 as a possible D gene (5 bases). The germline gives CDR1 MNHEY, CDR2 SMNVEV (reference sequence). V was pared by 5 bases and J by 14 bases, with 25 bases between. The CDR3 has 16 residues.

This chain links TRBV7-3 with TRBJ2-3; D possibly corresponds to TRBD2 (6 bases). V gave up 1 base and J gave up 6 bases, with 14 bases separating them. The CDR3 loop spans 15 amino acids. In germline, CDR1 is SGHTA, CDR2 FQGTGA. CDR3: CASSLRIGRRDTQYF. In DNA form, the CDR3 reads TGTGCCAGCAGCTTAAGAATCGGGAGACGTGATACGCAGTATTTT.

J is TRBJ1-2 and V is TRBV19; 7 bases fit TRBD1. The CDR3 extends over 15 amino acids. CDR1 and CDR2 (germline): LNHDA, SQIVND (reference sequence). Trimming cost V 5 bases and J 3 bases; bases outside gene matches: 9. The DNA of the CDR3 is TGTGCCAGTAGTGGAATTTCAACAGGGGACTATGGCTACACCTTC. It translates to CASSGISTGDYGYTF.

The chain has TRBV6-1 and TRBJ1-6; D is unresolved. The germline V gene has CDR1 MNHNS and CDR2 SASEGT. The CDR3 length is 14 residues. V gave up 3 bases and J gave up 9 bases, with 12 bases separating them. CDR3 in amino acids: CASSESSTSSPLHF. In DNA, the CDR3 is TGTGCCAGCAGTGAGAGTAGCACTAGTTCACCCCTCCACTTT.

V usage is TRBV11-3 and J usage is TRBJ2-7; the match to TRBD1 covers 7 bases. Germline-derived CDR1 and CDR2 are SGHNT and YENEEA. The CDR3 is 14 residues long. After removal of 5 bases from V and 5 bases from J, the junction contained 9 bases not matched to a gene. The CDR3 bases are TGTGCCAGCAGCCAGACAGGGTTTTATAACGAGCAGTACTTC. It translates to CASSQTGFYNEQYF.

The chain recombines TRBV6-6 with TRBJ1-2; D gene unclear. Per germline, CDR1 MNHNY and CDR2 SVGAGI (reference sequence). V lost 7 bases, J lost 1 base, and 4 bases lay in between. The CDR3 spans 11 residues. The CDR3 nucleotides read TGTGCCAGCAACGGTAACTATGGCTACACCTTC. It codes for CASNGNYGYTF.

The chain carries TRBV19 and TRBJ2-7; perhaps TRBD2 as D (6 bases). Trimming took off 8 bases at V and 2 bases at J, with 19 bases between the two ends. The CDR3 has 15 amino acids. Looked up from germline, CDR1 is LNHDA and CDR2 is SQIVND (reference sequence). This CDR3 is CASAPFSGGTYEQYF. The CDR3 DNA sequence: TGTGCCAGTGCCCCGTTTAGCGGAGGAACCTACGAGCAGTACTTC.

The V and J genes are TRBV30 and TRBJ1-6; no reliable D call. The V and J ends lost 3 bases and 0 bases respectively, with 6 bases between them. Germline V gives CDR1 GTSNPN, CDR2 SVGIG (reference sequence). The CDR3 is 14 amino acids. This chain's CDR3 is CAWRQSSYNSPLHF. CDR3 nucleotides: TGTGCCTGGAGACAAAGCTCCTATAATTCACCCCTCCACTTT.

The genes are TRBV15 and TRBJ1-5; perhaps TRBD1 as D (6 bases). V was cut by 2 bases and J by 0 bases, with 11 bases left in between. Germline V gene data show CDR1 as LNHNV and CDR2 as YYDKDF (reference sequence). CDR3 size: 16 residues. The CDR3 DNA reads TGTGCCACCAGCAGACTCGGACAGAGTAGCAATCAGCCCCAGCATTTT. Its translation is CATSRLGQSSNQPQHF.

This clone was observed a handful of times. This chain uses TRBV30 with TRBJ2-2, with 11 bases lining up with TRBD2. Germline loops: CDR1 GTSNPN, CDR2 SVGIG (reference sequence). CDR3 length: 16 amino acids. Losses at the gene ends were 3 bases for V and 4 bases for J; bases not matched to a gene: 7. CDR3 sequence: CAWSLGLAGGTGELFF. CDR3 sequence (DNA): TGTGCCTGGAGCCTAGGCCTAGCGGGGGGCACCGGGGAGCTGTTTTTT.

The chain uses TRBV30 and TRBJ2-1; 15 bases align to TRBD2. CDR1 is GTSNPN, CDR2 SVGIG, per germline (reference sequence). The CDR3 is 15 amino acids. Trimming removed 2 bases from V and 10 bases from J; junction bases left unmatched: 6. The CDR3 protein is CAWSRTSGRALEQFF. CDR3 DNA: TGTGCCTGGAGTCGGACTAGCGGGAGGGCTTTGGAGCAGTTCTTC.

The chain carries TRBV5-1 and TRBJ2-5, with 10 bases lining up with TRBD1. The CDR3 is 15 amino acids. Germline V lookup: CDR1 SGHRS, CDR2 YFSETQ. V was clipped by 2 bases and J by 3 bases; unmatched bases: 4. CDR3 DNA sequence: TGCGCCAGCAGCTTCCTCGGGACAGGGGAAGAGACCCAGTACTTC. This encodes CASSFLGTGEETQYF.

In DNA, the CDR3 is TGTGCCAGCGGAAGGACAGGGGTGTCACCCCTCCACTTT. It is translated as CASGRTGVSPLHF. V gene TRBV21-1 combines with J gene TRBJ1-6; the listed D gene, TRBD1, was not tested against the DNA. TRBV21-1 counts as a pseudogene. The CDR3 sequence is 13 residues long.

The genes are TRBV7-8 and TRBJ1-3; 7 bases fit TRBD1. With 2 bases clipped from V and 4 bases from J, the junction kept 11 bases outside the gene matches. This CDR3 spans 17 amino acids. Germline CDR1 SGHVS, CDR2 FQNEAQ. The CDR3 DNA reads as TGTGCCAGCAGCTTACGAACAACAGGGGTAGACGGAAACACCATATATTTT. This encodes CASSLRTTGVDGNTIYF.

The CDR3 region is CASSQEGQGNEKLFF. CDR3 sequence (DNA): TGCGCCAGCAGCCAAGAAGGGCAGGGCAATGAAAAACTGTTTTTT. V is TRBV4-3 and J is TRBJ1-4; a weak D match, TRBD1 (5 bases). Germline V gene sequence: CDR1 LGHNA, CDR2 YSLEER. The CDR3 has 15 amino acids. V was clipped by 0 bases and J by 5 bases, with 10 bases between them.

V usage is TRBV5-3 and J usage is TRBJ1-5, with a tentative D call TRBD1 (6 bases). TRBV5-3 is an open reading frame, and its role is uncertain. V was clipped by 0 bases and J by 1 base, with 11 bases between them. This CDR3 is 16 amino acids long. CDR3 DNA: TGTGCCAGAAGCTTGGAATTAGGGGGAAGCAATCAGCCCCAGCATTTT. Protein sequence: CARSLELGGSNQPQHF.

The chain is built from TRBV2 and TRBJ2-1, with 13 bases matching TRBD2. Germline V gene data show CDR1 as SNHLY and CDR2 as FYNNEI. The CDR3 runs 13 residues. CDR3 nucleotides: TGTTCACAACTAGCGGGAGGGACCAATGAGCAGTTCTTC. Its translation: CSQLAGGTNEQFF.

The rearrangement joins TRBV29-1 to TRBJ2-1, with 16 bases identical to TRBD2. The junction had 15 bases not matched to a gene; V was cut back by 6 bases and J by 4 bases. CDR1 SQVTM and CDR2 ANQGSEA come from the germline V gene. The CDR3 length is 19 residues. The CDR3 here is CSVAGGGTSGRAGYNEQFF. The CDR3 DNA reads as TGCAGCGTAGCCGGGGGGGGGACTAGCGGGAGGGCAGGGTACAATGAGCAGTTCTTC.

Written as DNA, the CDR3 is TGCGCCAGCAGCCTAGAGCGGGAGGGGGACACCGGGGAGCTGTTTTTT. Amino acid sequence: CASSLEREGDTGELFF. The rearrangement uses TRBV4-1 and TRBJ2-2; 10 nucleotides align to TRBD2. There are 16 residues in the CDR3. The germline CDR1 and CDR2 sequences are MGHRA and YSYEKL. V trimming: 4 bases; J trimming: 3 bases; junction bases outside the gene matches: 5.

This clone was picked up a small number of times. J is TRBJ1-3 and V is TRBV18; D is unclear. The CDR3 consists of 17 residues. Germline V gene lookup returns CDR1 KGHSH and CDR2 LQKENI. Between the trimmed V and J ends, which lost 5 bases and 1 base, there was a span of 18 bases. The DNA of the CDR3 is TGTGCCAGCTCAAGAAACGGGAAAGGCCTTTCTGGAAACACCATATATTTT. This translates into CASSRNGKGLSGNTIYF.

The chain is built from TRBV6-1 and TRBJ2-1; D ambiguous. Trimming removed 1 base at V and 2 bases at J, with 9 bases between. Germline CDR1 is MNHNS and CDR2 is SASEGT. The CDR3 totals 15 residues. The CDR3 nucleotides read TGTGCCAGCAGTGAAGTGTGGCAACCCTACAATGAGCAGTTCTTC. It yields the protein CASSEVWQPYNEQFF.

A few counts support this clone. The chain combines TRBV4-1 with TRBJ1-6; possible D gene TRBD1, 5 bases. Trimming cost V 4 bases and J 8 bases, with 15 bases left between them. Germline V gene sequence: CDR1 MGHRA, CDR2 YSYEKL. The CDR3 spans 15 residues. CDR3 nucleotides: TGCGCCAGCAGCCTCTCGGGCCAGGGCGATTCACCCCTCCACTTT. It specifies CASSLSGQGDSPLHF.

The V gene is TRBV5-1, the J gene TRBJ2-5; no definite D call. The germline V gene has CDR1 SGHRS and CDR2 YFSETQ. Trimming took off 0 bases at V and 2 bases at J, with 8 bases between the two ends. The CDR3 is 14 residues long. Written as DNA, the CDR3 is TGCGCCAGCAGCTTGGATCTTCTGCAAGAGACCCAGTACTTC. Amino acid sequence: CASSLDLLQETQYF.

This clone was seen at least ten times. The chain carries TRBV7-2 and TRBJ2-1; the match to TRBD2 covers 11 bases. The junction had 1 base not matched to a gene; V was cut back by 1 base and J by 5 bases. CDR3 length equals 15 residues. The germline V gene encodes CDR1 SGHTA and CDR2 FQGNSA. The CDR3 loop reads CASSLGLAGNNEQFF. The DNA for the CDR3 is TGTGCCAGCAGCTTAGGACTAGCGGGAAACAATGAGCAGTTCTTC. Drawing the rest from reference TRBV7-2 and TRBJ2-1, the complete variable domain is GAGVSQSPSNKVTEKGKDVELRCDPISGHTALYWYRQSLGQGLEFLIYFQGNSAPDKSGLPSDRFSAERTGGSVSTLTIQRTQQEDSAVYLCASSLGLAGNNEQFFGPGTRLTVL.

Comments on this clone: Distinct nucleotide sequences in the sample also encode this CDR3. The V gene is TRBV6-5, the J gene TRBJ2-7; 7 bases are shared with TRBD2. CDR1 is MNHEY and CDR2 is SVGAGI in the germline V gene. The CDR3 is 15 amino acids. V shed 0 bases, J shed 0 bases, and the junction held 2 bases outside the gene matches. The CDR3 region is CASSYSGGSSYEQYF. The CDR3 nucleotides are TGTGCCAGCAGTTACTCGGGAGGGAGCTCCTACGAGCAGTACTTC.